These 28 T cell receptor beta chains were all obtained from the same sample, sequenced in a study of blood T cell repertoires in COVID-19 (dated by TCRdb to 2020 to 2022). The method was the immunoSEQ multiplex PCR assay. TCRdb mirrors the immuneACCESS table, restricted to in-frame sequences. Some clones are absent from its copies; in checked studies, under half trace to an unresolved V gene, and the reason for the others is unknown. The sample table shows under 300,000 clones, and 85% to 90% are seen once. The ten top clones hold 2% to 3% of the sample. Sequencing input: PBMCs or T cells enriched from blood (not recorded which). The receptors derive from a woman between 18 and 29 years old who had recovered from COVID-19.

V usage is TRBV10-1 and J usage is TRBJ1-1; weak D call: TRBD1 (5 bases). V was trimmed by 7 bases and J by 4 bases, leaving 13 bases between them. The CDR3 runs to 13 residues. Germline-derived CDR1 and CDR2 are WNHNN and SYGVQD (reference sequence). DNA of the CDR3: TGCGCCAGCAAGGGCCAAGGGGTCACTGAAGCTTTCTTT. Amino acids: CASKGQGVTEAFF.

This chain links TRBV2 with TRBJ2-7; 8 bases map to TRBD2. The trim removed 9 bases at V and 3 bases at J, leaving 13 bases unmatched. Germline CDR1 SNHLY, CDR2 FYNNEI. This CDR3 comprises 15 residues. The chain's CDR3 is CASLGPGTRDYEQYF. The CDR3 nucleotides are TGTGCCAGTCTTGGCCCTGGGACTAGGGACTACGAGCAGTACTTC.

The chain is built from TRBV2 and TRBJ2-2, with D perhaps TRBD2 (6 bases). This CDR3 contains 15 residues. Germline V gene data show CDR1 as SNHLY and CDR2 as FYNNEI. V lost 11 bases to trimming and J lost 2 bases, with 18 bases between them. CDR3 amino acids: CAFPSPGVNTGELFF. The CDR3 coding sequence is TGTGCCTTCCCCTCGCCGGGGGTCAACACCGGGGAGCTGTTTTTT.

V and J are TRBV3-1 (or the pseudogene TRBV3-2) and TRBJ1-1; D uncertain. Germline lookup yields CDR1 LGHDT and CDR2 YNNKEL (reference sequence). Deletions cut 1 base from V and 7 bases from J, with 10 bases between. This CDR3 is built from 13 residues. The CDR3 DNA reads TGTGCCAGCAGCCAAGGTCGGAGTCTTGAAGCTTTCTTT. This sequence encodes CASSQGRSLEAFF.

The V call is TRBV5-1, the J call TRBJ2-6; perhaps TRBD2 as D (7 bases). CDR1 and CDR2 (germline): SGHRS, YFSETQ. The CDR3 contains 18 residues. V gave up 3 bases and J gave up 1 base, with 17 bases separating them. The DNA of the CDR3 is TGCGCCAGCAGCTCCACCGGGGGGCGGGGATCTGGGGCCAACGTCCTGACTTTC. Its protein product is CASSSTGGRGSGANVLTF.

The chain is built from TRBV19 and TRBJ1-3; a weak D match, TRBD1 (5 bases). Trimming removed 4 bases at V and 2 bases at J, with 9 bases between. The CDR3 consists of 14 residues. Germline V lookup: CDR1 LNHDA, CDR2 SQIVND (reference sequence). CDR3 in DNA: TGTGCCAGTAGTACTCTAGGGGCTGGAAACACCATATATTTT. This sequence encodes CASSTLGAGNTIYF.

V and J are TRBV28 and TRBJ1-6, with D unclear. Between the trimmed V and J ends, which lost 6 bases and 6 bases, there was a span of 9 bases. This CDR3 is 13 amino acids long. Germline lookup yields CDR1 MDHEN and CDR2 SYDVKM. Written as DNA, the CDR3 is TGTGCCAGCAGCCCACTTACTAATTCACCCCTCCACTTT. Residues: CASSPLTNSPLHF. The full variable domain, its missing parts supplied by reference TRBV28 and TRBJ1-6, is DVKVTQSSRYLVKRTGEKVFLECVQDMDHENMFWYRQDPGLGLRLIYFSYDVKMKEKGDIPEGYSVSREKKERFSLILESASTNQTSMYLCASSPLTNSPLHFGNGTRLTVT.

V gene TRBV19 combines with J gene TRBJ1-4; a possible D gene is TRBD1 (5 bases). V was trimmed by 7 bases and J by 5 bases, leaving 17 bases between them. The CDR3 contains 15 residues. CDR1 and CDR2 (germline): LNHDA, SQIVND (reference sequence). The CDR3 sequence is CASTKGSFGNEKLFF. The CDR3 DNA reads as TGTGCCAGTACCAAGGGGTCCTTCGGAAATGAAAAACTGTTTTTT.

The chain combines TRBV14 with TRBJ1-2; D gene unclear. From germline, CDR1 is SGHDN and CDR2 FVKESK. Between the trimmed V and J ends, which lost 0 bases and 7 bases, there was a span of 24 bases. The CDR3 has 18 residues. DNA of the CDR3: TGTGCCAGCAGCCAAGACCAACGCGCAGCGACTAGGGCGGGTGGCTACACCTTC. Its translation: CASSQDQRAATRAGGYTF.

The chain has TRBV28 and TRBJ1-2; no definite D call. V was clipped by 7 bases and J by 5 bases, with 29 bases between them. The germline gives CDR1 MDHEN, CDR2 SYDVKM. The CDR3 spans 18 residues. Here the CDR3 DNA reads TGTGCCAGCAACGACATTAGGTCTAATAATGTATTCCTATATGGCTACACCTTC. Translation: CASNDIRSNNVFLYGYTF.

DNA for the CDR3: TGCGCCAGCAGCCAAGATAATTTAGGACTCTACGAGCAGTACTTC. Translation: CASSQDNLGLYEQYF. J is TRBJ2-7 and V is TRBV4-1; TRBD2 might be the D (5 bases). The germline gives CDR1 MGHRA, CDR2 YSYEKL. The ends were cut back, 0 bases at V and 3 bases at J, with 12 bases in the middle. The CDR3 runs to 15 residues.

This chain connects TRBV27 to TRBJ1-4; D ambiguous. The CDR3 runs to 15 residues. CDR1 is MNHEY, CDR2 SMNVEV, per germline (reference sequence). V was clipped by 6 bases and J by 4 bases, with 15 bases between them. CDR3 residues: CASSPFFGGNEKLFF. CDR3 nucleotides: TGTGCCAGCAGCCCCTTTTTCGGAGGTAATGAAAAACTGTTTTTT.

As DNA, the CDR3 is TGTGCCAGCAGCTCGAACACCCGAGCGTGGGAGACCCAGTACTTC. Translating gives CASSSNTRAWETQYF. The genes are TRBV7-2 and TRBJ2-5, with unresolved D. The CDR3 contains 15 residues. Germline V CDR1 and CDR2: SGHTA, FQGNSA. Trimming pared 4 bases from V and 5 bases from J, leaving 17 bases between.

The chain carries TRBV30 and TRBJ2-3; 9 nucleotides align to TRBD1. V was clipped by 2 bases and J by 6 bases; unmatched bases: 9. CDR3 length: 15 residues. Germline values: CDR1 GTSNPN, CDR2 SVGIG (reference sequence). This CDR3 is CAWSPKTGGYDTQYF. For the CDR3, the DNA is TGTGCCTGGAGTCCTAAAACAGGGGGCTACGATACGCAGTATTTT. Full variable domain (remainder filled in from reference TRBV30 and TRBJ2-3): SQTIHQWPATLVQPVGSPLSLECTVEGTSNPNLYWYRQAAGRGLQLLFYSVGIGQISSEVPQNLSASRPQDRQFILSSKKLLLSDSGFYLCAWSPKTGGYDTQYFGPGTRLTVL.

This clone showed up just a few times. The rearrangement links TRBV4-1 to TRBJ1-1; the D is unclear. The V end lost 4 bases, the J end lost 6 bases, and 12 bases lay between the germline ends. The CDR3 runs to 13 residues. Germline CDR1 and CDR2: MGHRA and YSYEKL. The CDR3 nucleotides read TGCGCCAGCAGCCGGGAGCCCAACGCTGAAGCTTTCTTT. Its protein product is CASSREPNAEAFF.

The chain employs TRBV19 and TRBJ1-3; TRBD1 agrees at 8 bases. The CDR3 is made up of 15 amino acids. The germline V gene encodes CDR1 LNHDA and CDR2 SQIVND (reference sequence). Unmatched junction bases numbered 6, after V lost 7 bases and J lost 1 base. The CDR3, as DNA: TGTGCCAGTACCAGGGGGCTTCGGTCTGGAAACACCATATATTTT. It specifies CASTRGLRSGNTIYF.

The chain recombines TRBV15 with TRBJ2-3, with 8 bases identical to TRBD2. Germline-derived CDR1 and CDR2 are LNHNV and YYDKDF (reference sequence). With 6 bases clipped from V and 7 bases from J, the junction kept 15 bases outside the gene matches. The CDR3 consists of 16 residues. In DNA form, the CDR3 reads TGTGCCACCAGTCTGGGGGGGCGGGGGGTCGCCAATACGCAGTATTTT. This translates into CATSLGGRGVANTQYF. Full variable domain (missing parts from reference TRBV15 and TRBJ2-3): DAMVIQNPRYQVTQFGKPVTLSCSQTLNHNVMYWYQQKSSQAPKLLFHYYDKDFNNEADTPDNFQSRRPNTSFCFLDIRSPGLGDTAMYLCATSLGGRGVANTQYFGPGTRLTVL.

The chain employs TRBV18 and TRBJ2-3; unclear D gene. The V end lost 3 bases, the J end lost 4 bases, and 11 bases lay between the germline ends. Germline-derived CDR1 and CDR2 are KGHSH and LQKENI. CDR3 length equals 14 residues. The CDR3 DNA follows: TGTGCCAGCTCACCCCCCAATGAGGCAGATACGCAGTATTTT. Amino acid sequence: CASSPPNEADTQYF.

The V call is TRBV5-5, the J call TRBJ2-7, with TRBD2 as a possible D gene (6 bases). V was trimmed by 4 bases and J by 0 bases, leaving 14 bases between them. The CDR3 has 15 amino acids. The germline gives CDR1 SGHKS, CDR2 YYEKEE (reference sequence). CDR3 sequence: CASSRSGGGSYEQYF. The CDR3 nucleotides are TGTGCCAGCAGCCGCTCCGGGGGTGGCTCCTACGAGCAGTACTTC.

The CDR3 DNA reads TGCGCCAGCAGCTTGTGGGGAGATGGAGATACGCAGTATTTT. This translates into CASSLWGDGDTQYF. The V and J genes are TRBV5-1 and TRBJ2-3, with TRBD2 as a possible D gene (5 bases). CDR1 SGHRS and CDR2 YFSETQ come from the germline V gene. Trimming left V 1 base short and J 5 bases short, with 11 bases between. This CDR3 contains 14 residues.

V usage is TRBV30 and J usage is TRBJ2-7; 10 bases align to TRBD2. With 3 bases clipped from V and 0 bases from J, the junction kept 14 bases outside the gene matches. The germline V gene has CDR1 GTSNPN and CDR2 SVGIG (reference sequence). The CDR3 sequence is 18 residues long. CDR3: CAWRVEASGGLSSYEQYF. The CDR3 DNA reads TGTGCCTGGAGGGTTGAGGCTAGCGGGGGCCTAAGCTCCTACGAGCAGTACTTC.

The chain uses TRBV10-3 and TRBJ2-2; possible D gene TRBD1, 5 bases. The CDR3 is 15 residues long. Germline CDR1 and CDR2: ENHRY and SYGVKD. V was trimmed by 6 bases and J by 0 bases, leaving 11 bases between them. This CDR3 is CAISPWTTNTGELFF. CDR3 in DNA: TGTGCCATCAGCCCCTGGACAACGAACACCGGGGAGCTGTTTTTT.

At least ten counts were recorded for this clone. The chain has TRBV6-4 and TRBJ1-2; unclear D gene. Trimming took off 6 bases at V and 3 bases at J, with 8 bases between the two ends. The CDR3 spans 12 residues. Germline lookup yields CDR1 MRHNA and CDR2 SNTAGT. The CDR3 region is CASRTGHYGYTF. The DNA of the CDR3 is TGTGCCAGCAGGACGGGTCACTATGGCTACACCTTC.

This chain links TRBV10-3 with TRBJ2-3; D unclear. Germline loops: CDR1 ENHRY, CDR2 SYGVKD. CDR3 size: 16 residues. Trimming pared 5 bases from V and 5 bases from J, leaving 20 bases between. This CDR3 reads CAISPQVGAIGDTQYF. The DNA of the CDR3 is TGTGCCATCAGTCCTCAAGTGGGCGCGATCGGAGATACGCAGTATTTT.

J is TRBJ2-3 and V is TRBV5-1; 7 positions match TRBD2. V gave up 4 bases and J gave up 0 bases; unmatched junction bases: 2. The germline V gene encodes CDR1 SGHRS and CDR2 YFSETQ. The CDR3 runs 14 residues. This CDR3 reads CASSLAESTDTQYF. The CDR3 DNA reads as TGCGCCAGCAGCCTAGCGGAAAGCACAGATACGCAGTATTTT.

The chain combines TRBV29-1 with TRBJ2-4; 9 bases map to TRBD1. Germline CDR1 reads SQVTM; CDR2 reads ANQGSEA. The CDR3 consists of 14 residues. V gave up 5 bases and J gave up 5 bases; unmatched junction bases: 7. The CDR3 sequence is CSVRDTGGENIQYF. CDR3 DNA sequence: TGCAGCGTTAGGGATACAGGGGGCGAAAACATTCAGTACTTC.

The chain couples TRBV19 to TRBJ1-3; D possibly corresponds to TRBD1 (5 bases). The germline gives CDR1 LNHDA, CDR2 SQIVND (reference sequence). V dropped 3 bases and J dropped 4 bases, with 10 bases sitting between them. CDR3 length: 14 amino acids. The CDR3 loop is CASSIRTSGNTIYF. For the CDR3, the DNA is TGTGCCAGTAGTATCCGGACAAGCGGAAACACCATATATTTT. Full variable domain (outside the CDR3, taken from reference TRBV19 and TRBJ1-3): DGGITQSPKYLFRKEGQNVTLSCEQNLNHDAMYWYRQDPGQGLRLIYYSQIVNDFQKGDIAEGYSVSREKKESFPLTVTSAQKNPTAFYLCASSIRTSGNTIYFGEGSWLTVV.

This chain links TRBV3-1 (or the pseudogene TRBV3-2) with TRBJ1-2, with 8 bases identical to TRBD1. CDR1 is LGHDT, CDR2 YNNKEL, per germline (reference sequence). The CDR3 sequence is 13 residues long. The junction had 6 bases not matched to a gene; V was cut back by 5 bases and J by 7 bases. The CDR3 nucleotides are TGTGCCAGCAGCGCGGACAGGGATGCTGGCTACACCTTC. It is translated as CASSADRDAGYTF.